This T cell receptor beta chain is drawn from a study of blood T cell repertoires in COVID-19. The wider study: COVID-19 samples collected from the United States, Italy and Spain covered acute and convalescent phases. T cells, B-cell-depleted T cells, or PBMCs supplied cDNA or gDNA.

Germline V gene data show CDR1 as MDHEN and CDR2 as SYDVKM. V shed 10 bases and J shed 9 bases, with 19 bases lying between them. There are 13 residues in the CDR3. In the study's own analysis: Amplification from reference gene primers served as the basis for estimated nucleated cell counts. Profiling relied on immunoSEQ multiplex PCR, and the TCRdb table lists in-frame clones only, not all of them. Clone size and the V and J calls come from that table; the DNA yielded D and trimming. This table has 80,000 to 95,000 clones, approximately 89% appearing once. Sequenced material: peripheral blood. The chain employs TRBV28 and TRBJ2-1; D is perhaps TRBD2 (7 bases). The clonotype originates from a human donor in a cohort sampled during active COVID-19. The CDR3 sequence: CAIAGAAWVEQFF. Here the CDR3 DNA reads TGTGCCATCGCGGGGGCGGCTTGGGTTGAGCAGTTCTTC.